What follows are 32 T cell receptor beta chains derived from one specimen sequenced in a study of blood T cell repertoires in COVID-19. Some clones are missing from TCRdb's copy, which holds only in-frame ones; the method was immunoSEQ multiplex PCR. The sample lists 200,000 to 250,000 clones, roughly four fifths occurring once. The sequencing input was peripheral blood. The receptors originated from a man at least 80 years old with acute or convalescent COVID-19.

This clone was seen a handful of times. Here the CDR3 DNA reads TGCGCCAGCAGCAGTACACAGGGGAACACTGAAGCTTTCTTT. Amino acid sequence: CASSSTQGNTEAFF. The J gene is TRBJ1-1, the V gene TRBV5-1; a weak D match, TRBD1 (6 bases). Per germline, CDR1 SGHRS and CDR2 YFSETQ. Trimming removed 4 bases from V and 1 base from J, with 11 bases in between. The CDR3 consists of 14 residues.

V gene TRBV7-3 combines with J gene TRBJ2-3, with 10 bases aligning to TRBD2. Germline loops: CDR1 SGHTA, CDR2 FQGTGA. V was clipped by 5 bases and J by 2 bases; unmatched bases: 4. The CDR3 totals 15 residues. DNA for the CDR3: TGTGCCAGCAGCCGAGGACTAGCGGACACAGATACGCAGTATTTT. Amino acids: CASSRGLADTDTQYF.

The chain employs TRBV19 and TRBJ2-2, with 7 positions matching TRBD1. Trimming cost V 5 bases and J 4 bases; bases outside gene matches: 10. CDR1 is LNHDA, CDR2 SQIVND, per germline (reference sequence). CDR3 length: 16 amino acids. The CDR3 bases are TGTGCCAGTAGTTCGAAGGGGACAGTCCCCACCGGGGAGCTGTTTTTT. Its translation is CASSSKGTVPTGELFF.

The CDR3 protein is CASRGTAVRVEAFF. The CDR3 nucleotides are TGTGCCAGCAGAGGGACAGCCGTTAGGGTTGAAGCTTTCTTT. This chain links TRBV2 with TRBJ1-1, with TRBD1 matching 7 bases. V shed 6 bases and J 7 bases; nucleotides not matched to a gene: 11. The germline CDR1 and CDR2 sequences are SNHLY and FYNNEI. The CDR3 loop spans 14 amino acids.

The chain uses TRBV5-4 and TRBJ2-2; 13 bases are a match to TRBD2. With 4 bases clipped from V and 6 bases from J, the junction kept 9 bases outside the gene matches. The CDR3 extends over 17 amino acids. Germline-derived CDR1 and CDR2 are SGHNT and YYREEE (reference sequence). This CDR3 reads CASSPHPGLAGSGELFF. CDR3 sequence (DNA): TGTGCCAGCAGCCCCCACCCGGGACTAGCGGGGTCCGGGGAGCTGTTTTTT.

The CDR3 bases are TGTGCCAGCAGCTCAAGGGCGGGAGAGAACTACGAGCAGTACTTC. It encodes CASSSRAGENYEQYF. The rearrangement joins TRBV7-2 to TRBJ2-7; TRBD2 matches at 7 bases. There are 15 residues in the CDR3. Germline V gives CDR1 SGHTA, CDR2 FQGNSA. V lost 4 bases and J lost 3; bases outside the gene matches: 9.

The rearrangement uses TRBV7-9 and TRBJ1-6; no clear D gene. The germline V and J ends were trimmed by 5 bases and 0 bases, with 11 bases remaining between them. The germline V gene encodes CDR1 SEHNR and CDR2 FQNEAQ (reference sequence). The CDR3 has 16 residues. This CDR3 is CASSPYRSSYNSPLHF. In DNA form, the CDR3 reads TGTGCCAGCAGCCCCTACAGAAGCTCCTATAATTCACCCCTCCACTTT.

The rearrangement links TRBV19 to TRBJ1-5, with TRBD1 matching 12 bases. V shed 5 bases and J 1 base; nucleotides not matched to a gene: 18. Per the germline V gene, CDR1 is LNHDA and CDR2 is SQIVND (reference sequence). The CDR3 is 21 amino acids. The CDR3 region has the DNA TGTGCCAGTAGTTTCGGGCCGGGACAGGGGGCCTGGGGAGGGAGCAATCAGCCCCAGCATTTT. Its protein is CASSFGPGQGAWGGSNQPQHF.

The rearrangement links TRBV7-3 to TRBJ1-2; TRBD1 matches at 8 bases. Germline CDR1 reads SGHTA; CDR2 reads FQGTGA. This CDR3 region has 13 residues. Losses at the gene ends were 5 bases for V and 2 bases for J; bases not matched to a gene: 1. The CDR3, as DNA: TGTGCCAGCAGCCGGGACAGGAACTATGGCTACACCTTC. Its translation: CASSRDRNYGYTF.

J is TRBJ2-1 and V is TRBV5-6, with 7 nucleotides matching TRBD2. The CDR3 contains 15 residues. The junction had 9 bases not matched to a gene; V was cut back by 1 base and J by 8 bases. Germline V CDR1 and CDR2: SGHDT, YYEEEE. The CDR3 DNA reads as TGTGCCAGCAGCTTGTTGGCGGGAGTGATGGATGAGCAGTTCTTC. The encoded protein is CASSLLAGVMDEQFF.

The CDR3 nucleotides are TGTGCCAGTAGTAGAAGGACAGTTCATAATTCACCCCTCCACTTT. Translating gives CASSRRTVHNSPLHF. The V and J genes are TRBV19 and TRBJ1-6, with TRBD1 as a possible D gene (6 bases). Germline V gene sequence: CDR1 LNHDA, CDR2 SQIVND (reference sequence). V dropped 4 bases and J dropped 5 bases, with 12 bases sitting between them. The CDR3 sequence is 15 residues long.

This chain links TRBV7-6 with TRBJ2-6; possible D gene TRBD2, 5 bases. V lost 2 bases and J 1 base, leaving 15 bases between the germline ends. Germline V gene lookup returns CDR1 SGHVS and CDR2 FNYEAQ. The CDR3 is 18 amino acids. CDR3 in DNA: TGTGCCAGCAGCTTACAAATGGCACTAGTTTCTGGGGCCAACGTCCTGACTTTC. Translating gives CASSLQMALVSGANVLTF. Based on the CDR3 plus reference TRBV7-6 and TRBJ2-6, the full variable domain is GAGVSQSPRYKVTKRGQDVALRCDPISGHVSLYWYRQALGQGPEFLTYFNYEAQQDKSGLPNDRFSAERPEGSISTLTIQRTEQRDSAMYRCASSLQMALVSGANVLTFGAGSRLTVL.

The chain recombines TRBV5-1 with TRBJ2-7; no clear D gene. Deletions cut 2 bases from V and 2 bases from J, with 11 bases between. The CDR3 covers 14 residues. Germline CDR1 reads SGHRS; CDR2 reads YFSETQ. The CDR3 reads CASSFTASTYEQYF. In nucleotides, the CDR3 is TGCGCCAGCAGCTTCACTGCCTCTACCTACGAGCAGTACTTC.

This clone has a single count. The CDR3 region is CASSSDMGPYEQYF. CDR3 bases: TGCGCCAGCAGCTCGGACATGGGGCCCTACGAGCAGTACTTC. This chain links TRBV5-1 with TRBJ2-7; D possibly corresponds to TRBD1 (5 bases). CDR1 and CDR2 from the germline V gene are SGHRS and YFSETQ. This CDR3 is 14 amino acids long. The V end was cut by 3 bases, the J end by 2 bases, with 12 bases between.

The genes are TRBV5-1 and TRBJ1-3, with 8 nucleotides matching TRBD1. V shed 0 bases and J 2 bases; nucleotides not matched to a gene: 4. Germline values: CDR1 SGHRS, CDR2 YFSETQ. The CDR3 has 16 amino acids. The CDR3 is CASSLGVTGAGNTIYF. The CDR3 bases are TGCGCCAGCAGCTTGGGGGTGACAGGGGCTGGAAACACCATATATTTT.

This sequence joins TRBV13 and TRBJ1-6; 8 bases match TRBD1. V shed 4 bases and J 8 bases; nucleotides not matched to a gene: 1. The CDR3 spans 13 residues. From germline, CDR1 is PRHDT and CDR2 FYEKMQ (reference sequence). The CDR3 is CASSSDRDSPLHF. The CDR3 bases are TGTGCCAGCAGCTCGGACAGGGATTCACCCCTCCACTTT.

The V call is TRBV4-1, the J call TRBJ2-1; 12 nucleotides agree with TRBD1. The J segment lost 9 bases and the V segment lost 2 bases, leaving 17 bases of the junction unmatched. Germline V CDR1 and CDR2: MGHRA, YSYEKL. This CDR3 region has 19 residues. CDR3 amino acids: CASSQHLGTGGPSGFEQFF. CDR3 in DNA: TGCGCCAGCAGCCAACACTTGGGGACAGGGGGCCCGTCGGGGTTTGAGCAGTTCTTC.

The rearrangement uses TRBV2 and TRBJ1-2, with D possibly matching TRBD1 (5 bases). Germline V lookup: CDR1 SNHLY, CDR2 FYNNEI. Trimming removed 7 bases at V and 4 bases at J, with 13 bases between. The CDR3 totals 13 residues. The CDR3 DNA sequence: TGTGCCAGCACCCTAGAGACAGTCTATGGCTACACCTTC. Translated: CASTLETVYGYTF.

This clone is a singleton in its sample. The chain carries TRBV2 and TRBJ1-6, with 9 nucleotides matching TRBD1. V was clipped by 3 bases and J by 9 bases; unmatched bases: 9. This CDR3 region has 16 residues. CDR1 and CDR2 from the germline V gene are SNHLY and FYNNEI. In DNA, the CDR3 is TGTGCCAGCAGTGATAGTCAGGGACAGGGAGGTTCACCCCTCCACTTT. Encoded protein: CASSDSQGQGGSPLHF. Looking up the rest from reference TRBV2 and TRBJ1-6 gives the full variable domain: EPEVTQTPSHQVTQMGQEVILRCVPISNHLYFYWYRQILGQKVEFLVSFYNNEISEKSEIFDDQFSVERPDGSNFTLKIRSTKLEDSAMYFCASSDSQGQGGSPLHFGNGTRLTVT.

The J gene is TRBJ1-5, the V gene TRBV20-1; D is uncertain. The germline V gene has CDR1 DFQATT and CDR2 SNEGSKA (reference sequence). The CDR3 covers 15 residues. Trimming shortened V by 3 bases and J by 0 bases, and 12 bases separated the two germline ends. For the CDR3, the DNA is TGCAGTGCTAGTCGTGAGGCAGATAGCAATCAGCCCCAGCATTTT. It yields the protein CSASREADSNQPQHF.

CDR3 bases: TGTGCCAGCAGCCAAGGTCCAACAATCAGTTCCCAGCATTTT. It codes for CASSQGPTISSQHF. The chain joins TRBV3-1 (or the pseudogene TRBV3-2) to TRBJ1-5; unclear D gene. Germline V gene lookup returns CDR1 LGHDT and CDR2 YNNKEL (reference sequence). This CDR3 is 14 amino acids long. V dropped 1 base and J dropped 11 bases, with 15 bases sitting between them.

This clone has just one count. This CDR3 reads CAGIGQDAGRTEAFF. CDR3 sequence (DNA): TGTGCCGGAATTGGACAGGACGCAGGAAGGACTGAAGCTTTCTTT. V usage is TRBV6-5 and J usage is TRBJ1-1, with 7 bases that match TRBD1. The length of the CDR3 is 15 residues. V trimming: 11 bases; J trimming: 5 bases; junction bases outside the gene matches: 17. CDR1 and CDR2 (germline): MNHEY, SVGAGI.

The V call is TRBV25-1, the J call TRBJ2-5, with a possible D match to TRBD2 (6 bases). V shed 9 bases and J shed 7 bases, with 12 bases lying between them. In germline, CDR1 is MGHDK, CDR2 SYGVNS. The CDR3 length is 11 residues. The CDR3 region has the DNA TGTGCCAGTGCGGGAAGTGTGACCCAGTACTTC. Its translation is CASAGSVTQYF.

The J gene is TRBJ1-3, the V gene TRBV10-3; D might be TRBD1 (6 bases). Trimming took off 3 bases at V and 2 bases at J, with 14 bases between the two ends. The germline CDR1 and CDR2 sequences are ENHRY and SYGVKD. The CDR3 has 16 amino acids. CDR3 DNA sequence: TGTGCCATCAGTGAACCCGGACAGTCAGCTGGAAACACCATATATTTT. Encoded protein: CAISEPGQSAGNTIYF.

The chain couples TRBV18 to TRBJ1-3, with a possible D match to TRBD1 (6 bases). The CDR3 length is 16 residues. Germline assignment: CDR1 KGHSH and CDR2 LQKENI. The V end was cut by 5 bases, the J end by 0 bases, with 14 bases between. Here the CDR3 reads CASSTVTGLSGNTIYF. CDR3 nucleotide sequence: TGTGCCAGCTCAACAGTAACAGGGCTCTCTGGAAACACCATATATTTT.

The rearrangement links TRBV9 to TRBJ2-1, with TRBD2 identical over 10 bases. The CDR3 is 17 amino acids. The trim removed 2 bases at V and 2 bases at J, leaving 7 bases unmatched. Germline CDR1 and CDR2: SGDLS and YYNGEE. In DNA form, the CDR3 reads TGTGCCAGCAGCGTCGAGCGGGGGGGTTCCCCCTACAATGAGCAGTTCTTC. This translates into CASSVERGGSPYNEQFF.

The rearrangement joins TRBV11-3 to TRBJ2-2, with a tentative D call TRBD2 (5 bases). The germline gives CDR1 SGHNT, CDR2 YENEEA. The CDR3 runs to 15 residues. With 5 bases removed from V and 5 bases from J, the gap between germline ends came to 15 bases. DNA of the CDR3: TGTGCCAGCAGCCCCGGAGGAGCAAAGACCGGGGAGCTGTTTTTT. Protein product: CASSPGGAKTGELFF.

The rearrangement uses TRBV5-1 and TRBJ2-2; possible D gene TRBD1, 6 bases. The CDR3 covers 15 residues. The V gene lost 2 bases and the J gene lost 2 bases, with 10 bases spanning the gap. The germline V gene has CDR1 SGHRS and CDR2 YFSETQ. The CDR3 region is CASSFRGENTGELFF. In nucleotides, the CDR3 is TGCGCCAGCAGCTTCAGGGGCGAAAACACCGGGGAGCTGTTTTTT.

The rearrangement links TRBV3-1 (or the pseudogene TRBV3-2) to TRBJ2-1; tentatively, D is TRBD2 (6 bases). The germline gives CDR1 LGHDT, CDR2 YNNKEL (reference sequence). The CDR3 spans 15 residues. Deletions cut 4 bases from V and 8 bases from J, with 18 bases between. The CDR3 is CASSRGGTLRDEQFF. CDR3 DNA sequence: TGTGCCAGCAGCCGAGGCGGGACTCTAAGGGATGAGCAGTTCTTC.

The rearrangement links TRBV2 to TRBJ2-7, with TRBD2 matching over 9 bases. The V gene end was trimmed by 6 bases and the J gene end by 2 bases; junction bases not matched to a gene: 8. The CDR3 covers 15 residues. Per the germline V gene, CDR1 is SNHLY and CDR2 is FYNNEI. Written as DNA, the CDR3 is TGTGCCAGCAGCGGCGGGACTAGCCCGACCTACGAGCAGTACTTC. Protein sequence: CASSGGTSPTYEQYF. Variable domain in full (rest from reference TRBV2 and TRBJ2-7): EPEVTQTPSHQVTQMGQEVILRCVPISNHLYFYWYRQILGQKVEFLVSFYNNEISEKSEIFDDQFSVERPDGSNFTLKIRSTKLEDSAMYFCASSGGTSPTYEQYFGPGTRLTVT.

The rearrangement joins TRBV28 to TRBJ1-1, with D unclear. The V and J ends lost 3 bases and 6 bases respectively, with 8 bases between them. This CDR3 contains 12 residues. Germline V lookup: CDR1 MDHEN, CDR2 SYDVKM. CDR3 region: CASSLGGSEAFF. CDR3 nucleotides: TGTGCCAGCAGTTTGGGAGGGTCTGAAGCTTTCTTT.

The chain has TRBV18 and TRBJ2-7; 8 bases fit TRBD1. V shed 5 bases, J shed 6 bases, and the junction held 9 bases outside the gene matches. The length of the CDR3 is 14 residues. Per the germline V gene, CDR1 is KGHSH and CDR2 is LQKENI. The CDR3 nucleotides are TGTGCCAGCTCAGAGCTTACGACAGGGGCCGAGCAGTACTTC. Protein: CASSELTTGAEQYF. Looking up the rest from reference TRBV18 and TRBJ2-7 gives the full variable domain: NAGVMQNPRHLVRRRGQEARLRCSPMKGHSHVYWYRQLPEEGLKFMVYLQKENIIDESGMPKERFSAEFPKEGPSILRIQQVVRGDSAAYFCASSELTTGAEQYFGPGTRLTVT.